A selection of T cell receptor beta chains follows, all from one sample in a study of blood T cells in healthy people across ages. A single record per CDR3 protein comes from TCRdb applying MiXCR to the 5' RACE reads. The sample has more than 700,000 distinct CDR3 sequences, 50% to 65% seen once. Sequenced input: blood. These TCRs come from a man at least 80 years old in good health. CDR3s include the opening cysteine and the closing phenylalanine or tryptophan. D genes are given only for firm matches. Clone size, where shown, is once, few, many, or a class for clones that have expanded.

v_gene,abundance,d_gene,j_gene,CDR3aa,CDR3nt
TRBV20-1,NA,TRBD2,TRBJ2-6,CSARDRRLAGAGANVLTF,TGCAGTGCTAGAGATCGCCGGCTAGCGGGAGCTGGGGCCAACGTCCTGACTTTC
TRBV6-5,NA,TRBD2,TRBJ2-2,CASSYRTSAAGELFF,TGTGCCAGCAGTTACCGAACTAGCGCGGCCGGGGAGCTGTTTTTT
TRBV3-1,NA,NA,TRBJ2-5,CASSQVGAIETQYF,TGTGCCAGCAGCCAAGTGGGGGCTATTGAGACCCAGTACTTC
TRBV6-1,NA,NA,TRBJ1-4,CASSRQRWNEKLFF,TGTGCCAGCAGCCGACAGAGGTGGAATGAAAAACTGTTTTTT
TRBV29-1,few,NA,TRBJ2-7,CSVGSATTYEQYF,TGCAGCGTTGGAAGCGCCACAACCTACGAGCAGTACTTC
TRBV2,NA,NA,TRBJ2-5,CASSEMGISVETQYF,TGTGCCAGCAGTGAAATGGGGATTAGTGTAGAGACCCAGTACTTC
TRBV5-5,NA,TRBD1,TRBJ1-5,CASSPTGIRGNQPQHF,TGTGCCAGCAGCCCGACAGGGATACGGGGCAATCAGCCCCAGCATTTT
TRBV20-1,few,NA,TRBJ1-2,CSASDGNYGYTF,TGCAGTGCTTCTGACGGGAACTATGGCTACACCTTC
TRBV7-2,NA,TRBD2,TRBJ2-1,CASSLGPPAGSSYNEQFF,TGTGCCAGCAGCTTAGGGCCCCCAGCGGGGAGCTCCTACAATGAGCAGTTCTTC
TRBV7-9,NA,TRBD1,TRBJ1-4,CASSARDRLVEGEKLFF,TGTGCCAGCAGCGCCCGGGACAGGTTGGTCGAAGGGGAAAAACTGTTTTTT
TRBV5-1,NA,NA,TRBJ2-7,CASSSGGAGYEQYF,TGCGCCAGCAGCTCGGGTGGGGCCGGGTACGAGCAGTACTTC
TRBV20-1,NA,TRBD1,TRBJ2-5,CSARGGQGIQETQYF,TGCAGTGCTAGAGGGGGACAGGGAATACAAGAGACCCAGTACTTC
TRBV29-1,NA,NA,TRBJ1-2,CSAEPQGRNYGYTF,TGCAGCGCCGAACCCCAGGGACGGAACTATGGCTACACCTTC
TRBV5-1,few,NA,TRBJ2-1,CASSFKGNEQFF,TGCGCCAGCAGCTTCAAAGGAAATGAGCAGTTCTTC
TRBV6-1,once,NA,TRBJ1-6,CASTGRDNSPLHF,TGTGCCAGCACAGGAAGGGATAATTCACCCCTCCACTTT
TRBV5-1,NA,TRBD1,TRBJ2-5,CASSLTTGTGKETQYF,TGCGCCAGCAGCTTAACCACCGGGACAGGGAAAGAGACCCAGTACTTC
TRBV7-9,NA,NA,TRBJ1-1,CASSREGGITEAFF,TGTGCCAGCAGCCGAGAGGGAGGGATCACTGAAGCTTTCTTT
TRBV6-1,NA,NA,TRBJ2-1,CARGPSYNEQFF,TGTGCCAGGGGACCCTCCTACAATGAGCAGTTCTTC
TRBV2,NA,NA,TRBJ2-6,CASTFRKGPGANVLTF,TGTGCCAGCACGTTCCGTAAGGGCCCTGGGGCCAACGTCCTGACTTTC
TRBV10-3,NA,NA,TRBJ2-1,CAVSSRDEQFF,TGTGCCGTCTCATCCCGGGATGAGCAGTTCTTC
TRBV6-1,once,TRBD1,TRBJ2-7,CASSPIGGRGEQYF,TGTGCCAGCAGTCCGATAGGGGGCCGGGGCGAGCAGTACTTC
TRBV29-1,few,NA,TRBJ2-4,CSVTSAKNIQYF,TGCAGCGTGACAAGTGCCAAAAACATTCAGTACTTC
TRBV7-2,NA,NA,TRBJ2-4,CASSFLAKNIQYF,TGTGCCAGCAGCTTCCTAGCCAAAAACATTCAGTACTTC
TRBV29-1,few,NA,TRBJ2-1,CSVEDGTHNEQFF,TGCAGCGTTGAAGACGGGACCCACAATGAGCAGTTCTTC
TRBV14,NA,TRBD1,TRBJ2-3,CASSTNLRGPRGDTQYF,TGTGCCAGCAGCACTAACCTTAGGGGGCCCAGGGGGGATACGCAGTATTTT
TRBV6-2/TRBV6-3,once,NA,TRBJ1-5,CASSPGRQPQHF,TGTGCCAGCAGTCCAGGTCGGCAGCCCCAGCATTTT
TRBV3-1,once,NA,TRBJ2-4,CASSQEWSFGNSQYF,TGTGCCAGCAGCCAAGAGTGGTCTTTCGGGAACAGTCAGTACTTC
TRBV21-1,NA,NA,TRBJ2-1,CASSKAGVAHNEQFF,TGTGCCAGCAGCAAAGCCGGGGTAGCTCACAATGAGCAGTTCTTC
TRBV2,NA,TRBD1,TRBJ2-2,CASSEDRVGTGELFF,TGTGCCAGCAGCGAGGACAGGGTGGGAACCGGGGAGCTGTTTTTT
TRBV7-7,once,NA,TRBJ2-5,CASSLDWDPRETQYF,TGTGCCAGCAGCTTAGATTGGGACCCTCGAGAGACCCAGTACTTC
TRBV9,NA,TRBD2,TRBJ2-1,CASSPRAGGQGNEQFF,TGTGCCAGCAGCCCCCGGGCGGGAGGGCAAGGGAATGAGCAGTTCTTC
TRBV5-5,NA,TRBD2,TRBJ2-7,CASNSAGGPHEQYF,TGTGCCAGCAACTCAGCGGGAGGGCCCCACGAGCAGTACTTC
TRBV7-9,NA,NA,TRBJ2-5,CASGGVQGGQWQETQYF,TGTGCCAGCGGCGGAGTACAAGGGGGTCAGTGGCAAGAGACCCAGTACTTC